Sequencing of this TCR beta chain was carried out in a study of blood T cells in healthy people across ages. General study results and limits: It was held that diversity estimates obtained from one million T cells represented underestimates. Nothing was known about donor CMV status, and this possibly confounded expanded clonotype changes.

Concerning this clonotype: What it binds is not known.

CDR1 is MGHRA, CDR2 YSYEKL, per germline. Trimming cost V 0 bases and J 2 bases, with 8 bases left between them. This CDR3 region has 14 residues. Combining a sample-barcoded 5' primer with a J-beta primer mix, a second PCR ran for about 7 to 11 cycles. Every single cDNA molecule received a tag from a template-switch adaptor with 12 random nucleotides. TCRdb independently ran MiXCR on the 5' RACE reads; one entry per CDR3 protein. This table holds fewer than 1.5 million distinct CDR3 sequences, about 43% found once. Sequencing used blood. The genes are TRBV4-1 and TRBJ2-7, with no clear D. This TCR came from a woman in her late teens or twenties in good health. CDR3 amino acids: CASSQDRTTYEQYF. The CDR3 nucleotides are TGCGCCAGCAGCCAAGATCGGACGACCTACGAGCAGTACTTC.